This T cell receptor (beta chain) appears in the sequencing data of a study of neurological immune-mediated disorders. Germline V gene sequence: CDR1 DFQATT, CDR2 SNEGSKA (reference sequence). The CDR3 loop spans 12 amino acids. TCRdb reprocessed the 5' RACE reads via MiXCR and lists one record per CDR3 protein. Of around 60,000 distinct CDR3 sequences listed, 3% to 3.5% were seen once; the top ten hold approximately 6.5%. This clonotype was seen more than once but under ten times. It may be a read error: a sequence one base away is much more abundant. Sequences were obtained from PBMCs. The sequence came from a woman aged 55-69 years with multiple sclerosis. This chain uses TRBV20-1 with TRBJ1-1; D remains ambiguous. The chain's CDR3 is CSDRASLSFAFF. CDR3 in DNA: TGCAGTGATAGAGCCAGTCTATCCTTTGCTTTCTTT.